The 9 T cell receptor beta chains below come from one sample, sequenced in a study of T cell responses to AZD1222 COVID-19 vaccine. Here immunoSEQ multiplex PCR was the method, and the copy in TCRdb shows in-frame clones only, minus some. This sample carries over 110,000 clones, just over 90% of them seen once, and the ten largest clones take approximately 5.4%. The sample in question was peripheral blood, obtained on day 0 of AZD1222 vaccination. The receptors stem from an adult in good health.

The gene calls are TRBV5-1 and TRBJ2-3; D is perhaps TRBD2 (6 bases). Trimming removed 3 bases at V and 1 base at J, with 9 bases between. The CDR3 length is 14 residues. Germline CDR1 and CDR2: SGHRS and YFSETQ. The CDR3 coding sequence is TGCGCCAGCAGCTCCGGGACTGGCACAGATACGCAGTATTTT. Amino acids: CASSSGTGTDTQYF.

This clone appeared once. The rearrangement joins TRBV27 to TRBJ2-7, with TRBD1 as a possible D gene (5 bases). The CDR3 length is 14 residues. The germline V gene has CDR1 MNHEY and CDR2 SMNVEV (reference sequence). V shed 6 bases and J shed 2 bases, with 14 bases lying between them. CDR3 amino acids: CASSPQGLAYEQYF. CDR3 sequence (DNA): TGTGCCAGCAGCCCCCAGGGCCTAGCCTACGAGCAGTACTTC.

This chain links TRBV3-1 (or the pseudogene TRBV3-2) with TRBJ1-3; D remains ambiguous. Trimming cost V 1 base and J 2 bases, with 9 bases left between them. The CDR3 runs 15 residues. CDR1 is LGHDT and CDR2 is YNNKEL in the germline V gene (reference sequence). The CDR3 coding sequence is TGTGCCAGCAGCCAAGGGACGCAAACTGGAAACACCATATATTTT. It is translated as CASSQGTQTGNTIYF.

The rearrangement links TRBV19 to TRBJ1-5; no clear D. CDR3 length: 17 residues. V was clipped by 7 bases and J by 1 base, with 20 bases between them. The germline V gene encodes CDR1 LNHDA and CDR2 SQIVND (reference sequence). The CDR3 region has the DNA TGTGCCAGTACCACCTTGCGGTCCCAAGGGAGCAATCAGCCCCAGCATTTT. Translation gives CASTTLRSQGSNQPQHF.

J is TRBJ2-1 and V is TRBV14; TRBD2 is a possible D gene (5 bases). V was cut by 3 bases and J by 10 bases, with 19 bases left in between. CDR3 length: 15 amino acids. CDR1 and CDR2 from the germline V gene are SGHDN and FVKESK. The DNA for the CDR3 is TGTGCCAGCAGCCAGTGGGAGCTGGGATCACAGGAGCAGTTCTTC. Residues: CASSQWELGSQEQFF. The full variable domain, in which reference TRBV14 and TRBJ2-1 provide the parts outside the CDR3, is EAGVTQFPSHSVIEKGQTVTLRCDPISGHDNLYWYRRVMGKEIKFLLHFVKESKQDESGMPNNRFLAERTGGTYSTLKVQPAELEDSGVYFCASSQWELGSQEQFFGPGTRLTVL.

The rearrangement uses TRBV11-1 and TRBJ2-5, with 14 bases matching TRBD2. The V and J ends lost 5 bases and 5 bases, in that order; junction bases with no gene match: 7. The CDR3 covers 16 residues. The germline V gene encodes CDR1 SGHAT and CDR2 FQDESV (reference sequence). The CDR3 coding sequence is TGTGCCAGCAGCGAAGGGACTAGCGGGAGTTTGGAGACCCAGTACTTC. It is translated as CASSEGTSGSLETQYF.

The chain recombines TRBV7-3 with TRBJ2-5; 9 nucleotides match TRBD1. Unmatched junction bases numbered 9, after V lost 6 bases and J lost 4 bases. Germline values: CDR1 SGHTA, CDR2 FQGTGA. The length of the CDR3 is 15 residues. The CDR3 region is CASRAGTGNRETQYF. For the CDR3, the DNA is TGTGCCAGCAGGGCCGGGACAGGGAATCGAGAGACCCAGTACTTC. Based on the CDR3 plus reference TRBV7-3 and TRBJ2-5, the full variable domain is GAGVSQTPSNKVTEKGKYVELRCDPISGHTALYWYRQSLGQGPEFLIYFQGTGAADDSGLPNDRFFAVRPEGSVSTLKIQRTERGDSAVYLCASRAGTGNRETQYFGPGTRLLVL.

The chain joins TRBV12-3 or TRBV12-4 to TRBJ1-1; maybe TRBD1 (6 bases). CDR3 length: 13 amino acids. Trimming cost V 1 base and J 11 bases, with 14 bases left between them. The CDR3 protein is CASSLEEQGTAFF. CDR3 nucleotides: TGTGCCAGCAGTTTAGAGGAACAGGGCACGGCTTTCTTT.

The CDR3, as DNA: TGTGCCAGCAGTGACAGGGGCCGCACAGATACGCAGTATTTT. Its translation is CASSDRGRTDTQYF. The chain couples TRBV6-1 to TRBJ2-3, with TRBD1 as a possible D gene (6 bases). Per the germline V gene, CDR1 is MNHNS and CDR2 is SASEGT. This CDR3 is built from 14 residues. Trimming shortened V by 3 bases and J by 1 base, and 8 bases separated the two germline ends.